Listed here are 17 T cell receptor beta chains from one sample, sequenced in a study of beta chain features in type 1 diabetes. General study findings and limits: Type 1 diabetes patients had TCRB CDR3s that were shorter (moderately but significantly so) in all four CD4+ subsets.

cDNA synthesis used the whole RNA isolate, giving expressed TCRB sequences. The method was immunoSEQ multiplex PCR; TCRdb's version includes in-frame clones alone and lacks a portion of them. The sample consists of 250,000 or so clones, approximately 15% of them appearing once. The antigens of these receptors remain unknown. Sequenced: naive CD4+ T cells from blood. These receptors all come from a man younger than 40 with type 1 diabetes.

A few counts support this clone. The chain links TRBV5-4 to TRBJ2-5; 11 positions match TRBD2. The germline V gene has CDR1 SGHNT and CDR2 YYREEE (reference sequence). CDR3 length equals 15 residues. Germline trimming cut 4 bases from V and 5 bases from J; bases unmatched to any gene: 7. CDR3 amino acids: CASSPGLAALETQYF. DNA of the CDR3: TGTGCCAGCAGCCCGGGACTAGCGGCCCTGGAGACCCAGTACTTC.

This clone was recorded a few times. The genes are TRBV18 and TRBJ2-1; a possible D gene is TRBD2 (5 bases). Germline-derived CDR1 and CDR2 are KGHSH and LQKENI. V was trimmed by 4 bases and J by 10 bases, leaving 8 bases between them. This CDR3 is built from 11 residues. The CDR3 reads CASSLSGEQFF. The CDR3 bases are TGTGCCAGCTCACTAAGCGGCGAGCAGTTCTTC.

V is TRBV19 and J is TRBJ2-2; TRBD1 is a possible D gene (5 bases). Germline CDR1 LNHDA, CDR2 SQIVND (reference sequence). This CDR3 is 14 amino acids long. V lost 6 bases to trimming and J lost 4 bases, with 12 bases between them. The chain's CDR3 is CASSPQGATGELFF. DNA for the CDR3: TGTGCCAGTAGCCCGCAAGGGGCCACCGGGGAGCTGTTTTTT.

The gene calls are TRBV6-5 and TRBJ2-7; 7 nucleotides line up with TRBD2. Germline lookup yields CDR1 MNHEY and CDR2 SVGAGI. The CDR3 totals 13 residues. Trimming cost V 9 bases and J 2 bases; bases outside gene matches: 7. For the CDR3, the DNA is TGTGCCAGTAGGGCTAGCGGTACCTACGAGCAGTACTTC. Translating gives CASRASGTYEQYF.

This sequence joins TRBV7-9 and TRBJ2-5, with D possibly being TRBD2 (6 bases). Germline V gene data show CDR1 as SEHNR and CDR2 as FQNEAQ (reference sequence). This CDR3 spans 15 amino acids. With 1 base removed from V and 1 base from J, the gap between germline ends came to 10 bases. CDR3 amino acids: CASSLGGKRQETQYF. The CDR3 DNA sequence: TGTGCCAGCAGCTTAGGCGGGAAACGCCAAGAGACCCAGTACTTC.

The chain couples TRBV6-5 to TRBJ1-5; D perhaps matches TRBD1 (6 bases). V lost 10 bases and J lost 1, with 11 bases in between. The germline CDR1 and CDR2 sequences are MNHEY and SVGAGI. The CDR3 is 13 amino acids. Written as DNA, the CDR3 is TGTGCCACACAGGGTGGGAGCAATCAGCCCCAGCATTTT. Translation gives CATQGGSNQPQHF.

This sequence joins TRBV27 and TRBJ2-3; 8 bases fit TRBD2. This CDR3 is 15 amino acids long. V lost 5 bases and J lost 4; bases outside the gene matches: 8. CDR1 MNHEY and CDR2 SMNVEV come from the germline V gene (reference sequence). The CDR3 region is CASSGGTRPADTQYF. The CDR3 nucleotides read TGTGCCAGCAGTGGTGGGACTAGGCCCGCAGATACGCAGTATTTT.

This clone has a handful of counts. Here the CDR3 reads CASSVSTDTQYF. CDR3 in DNA: TGTGCCAGCAGCGTAAGCACAGATACGCAGTATTTT. The chain links TRBV2 to TRBJ2-3; D is ambiguous. Germline values: CDR1 SNHLY, CDR2 FYNNEI. This CDR3 has 12 residues. V dropped 6 bases and J dropped 0 bases, with 4 bases sitting between them.

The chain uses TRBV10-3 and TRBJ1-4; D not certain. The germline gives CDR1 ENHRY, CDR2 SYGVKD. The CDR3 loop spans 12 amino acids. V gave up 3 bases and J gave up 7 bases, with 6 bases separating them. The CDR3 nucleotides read TGTGCCATCAGTGATGTCAGTGAAAAACTGTTTTTT. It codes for CAISDVSEKLFF.

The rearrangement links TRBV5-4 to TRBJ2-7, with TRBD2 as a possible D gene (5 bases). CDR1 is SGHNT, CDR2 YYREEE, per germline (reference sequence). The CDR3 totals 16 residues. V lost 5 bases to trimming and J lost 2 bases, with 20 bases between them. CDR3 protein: CASSSRTRGPTYEQYF. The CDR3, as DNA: TGTGCCAGCAGTTCCCGCACGCGCGGGCCCACCTACGAGCAGTACTTC.

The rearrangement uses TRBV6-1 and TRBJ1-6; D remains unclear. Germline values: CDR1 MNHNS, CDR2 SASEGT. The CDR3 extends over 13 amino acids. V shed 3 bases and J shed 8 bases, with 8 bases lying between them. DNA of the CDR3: TGTGCCAGCAGTGACAGAACCGATTCACCCCTCCACTTT. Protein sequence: CASSDRTDSPLHF.

The CDR3 DNA reads TGTGCCACCGCCTACTCTGGGGCCAACGTCCTGACTTTC. Protein product: CATAYSGANVLTF. The chain couples TRBV2 to TRBJ2-6; no firm D call. In germline, CDR1 is SNHLY, CDR2 FYNNEI. The CDR3 is 13 residues long. Trimming took off 10 bases at V and 0 bases at J, with 7 bases between the two ends.

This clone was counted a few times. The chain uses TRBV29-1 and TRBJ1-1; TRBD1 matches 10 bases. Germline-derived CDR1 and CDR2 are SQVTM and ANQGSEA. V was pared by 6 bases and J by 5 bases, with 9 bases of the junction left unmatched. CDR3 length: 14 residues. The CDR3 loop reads CSVTTGGRSTEAFF. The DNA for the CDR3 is TGCAGCGTGACGACAGGGGGCAGGAGTACTGAAGCTTTCTTT.

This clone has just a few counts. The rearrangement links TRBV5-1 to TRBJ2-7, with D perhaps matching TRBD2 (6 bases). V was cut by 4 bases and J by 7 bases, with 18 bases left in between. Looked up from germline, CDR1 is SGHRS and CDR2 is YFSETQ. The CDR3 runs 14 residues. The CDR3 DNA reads TGCGCCAGCAGCCTCCGGGACTCCCTTCTGGAGCAGTACTTC. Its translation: CASSLRDSLLEQYF.

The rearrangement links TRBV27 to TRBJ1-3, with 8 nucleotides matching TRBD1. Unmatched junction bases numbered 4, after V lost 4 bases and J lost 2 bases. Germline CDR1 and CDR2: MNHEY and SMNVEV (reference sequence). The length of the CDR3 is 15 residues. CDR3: CASSSIRGPGNTIYF. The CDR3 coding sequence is TGTGCCAGCAGTTCGATCAGGGGGCCTGGAAACACCATATATTTT.

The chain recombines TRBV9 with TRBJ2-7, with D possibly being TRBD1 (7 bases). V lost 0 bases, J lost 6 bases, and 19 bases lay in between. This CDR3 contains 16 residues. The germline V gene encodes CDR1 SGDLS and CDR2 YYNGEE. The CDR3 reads CASSVGGLGTAGEQYF. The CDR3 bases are TGTGCCAGCAGCGTAGGGGGCCTCGGGACAGCGGGCGAGCAGTACTTC.

Here the CDR3 DNA reads TGTGCCAGCAGCCGACTTGGGTCCGGTCCTGAAAGCTATGGCTACACCTTC. This sequence encodes CASSRLGSGPESYGYTF. The chain recombines TRBV5-6 with TRBJ1-2; no definite D call. This CDR3 region has 17 residues. The germline gives CDR1 SGHDT, CDR2 YYEEEE. The V and J ends lost 4 bases and 4 bases respectively, with 23 bases between them.